This section outlines one T cell receptor beta chain sequence together with its context. Its specificity is unknown. The entry originates in a study of vaccination and CD4 T cells after COVID-19. The Oncomine TCR Beta short-read assay sequenced DNA from cultured CD4+ T cells. DNA came from CD4+ T cells after culture. TCRdb redid the calling of the PCR reads with MiXCR, one entry per CDR3 protein. The profile covers around 18,000 distinct CDR3 sequences, with roughly 40% appearing a single time and roughly a sixth taken by the ten largest. Time point: late sampling 161 to 241 days after vaccination in three convalescent patients. The treatment here: roughly ten-day PBMC culture with coronavirus spike peptide pools or control peptides (ViraFEST assay). Germline CDR1 DFQATT, CDR2 SNEGSKA (reference sequence). V was trimmed by 6 bases and J by 0 bases, leaving 16 bases between them. The CDR3 has 15 residues.

The sample here was CD4+ T cells from blood, cultured in vitro, taken about 7 months after SARS-CoV-2 vaccination. The source of this sequence is a human donor who had recovered from COVID-19. The chain has TRBV20-1 and TRBJ2-3, with D tentatively TRBD1 or TRBD2 (5 bases each). In nucleotides, the CDR3 is TGCAGTGCGTCTTGGGGGACCATGAGCACAGATACGCAGTATTTT. Translation: CSASWGTMSTDTQYF.